This TCR beta chain was obtained from a study of cytomegalovirus exposure and HLA in healthy donors. Remarks on this clone: Its antigen remains unknown.

Germline CDR1 is LNHDA and CDR2 is SQIVND (reference sequence). CDR3 length: 13 amino acids. The ends lost 7 bases at V and 8 bases at J; junction bases unmatched: 7. Study-wide points: A few chains tied to CMV proved CMV antigen-specific in vitro. HLA allele associations emerged for some 16,000 TCR beta sequences in a later analysis, at 0.05 false discovery rate. Prior analysis indicated that the majority of TCR beta V segments exhibited productivity approximately 87% or approximately 30% of the time. Analyzed later, most CMV-associated TCR beta chains appeared HLA-restricted.

The PCR contained 60 Vbeta and 13 Jbeta primers. This table comes from immunoSEQ multiplex PCR, and its TCRdb copy is limited to in-frame clones, with some not included. This sample carries 120,000 or so clones, about 80% of them seen once, and the ten largest clones take 0.95% to 1.1%. The chain employs TRBV19 and TRBJ2-2, with 7 bases aligning to TRBD2. The sequence was obtained from a human donor in good health. Sequencing was done on a sample of PBMCs. The CDR3 sequence: CASNVLAVGELFF. The CDR3 DNA is TGTGCCAGTAATGTTCTAGCGGTGGGGGAGCTGTTTTTT. The full variable domain, in which reference TRBV19 and TRBJ2-2 provide the parts outside the CDR3, is DGGITQSPKYLFRKEGQNVTLSCEQNLNHDAMYWYRQDPGQGLRLIYYSQIVNDFQKGDIAEGYSVSREKKESFPLTVTSAQKNPTAFYLCASNVLAVGELFFGEGSRLTVL.